The rows below give T cell receptor beta chains drawn from one sample of a study of T-cell memory formation after mild COVID-19. TCRdb called the 5' RACE reads again in MiXCR, with one record for every CDR3 protein. This table has under 300,000 distinct CDR3 sequences, roughly 17% appearing once. The source material was PBMCs or a T cell subset sorted from them (not recorded which). These receptors were obtained from a man aged 18-30 years who had mild COVID-19 (a few samples of this study predate the infection). Cell type and time point are not known. Both conserved end residues are part of each CDR3. A D gene is named only where the DNA matches it firmly. For some rows the clone size is stated as once, few or many, or as a class when expanded; others skip it.

size,D,V,J,DNA,CDR3
NA,TRBD2,TRBV6-6,TRBJ2-7,TGTGCCAGCAGTTACTCGATACCGGGGGGATTCGAGCAGTACTTC,CASSYSIPGGFEQYF
many,NA,TRBV7-2,TRBJ2-3,TGTGCCAGCAGCAGCCCAGAGACAGATACGCAGTATTTT,CASSSPETDTQYF
few,TRBD2,TRBV20-1,TRBJ2-7,TGCAGTGCGGTGGGAGGGGTTGTCGAGCAGTACTTC,CSAVGGVVEQYF
NA,NA,TRBV6-5,TRBJ2-4,TGTGCCAGCAGTCTCGGGGCCCGAGCCAAAAACATTCAGTACTTC,CASSLGARAKNIQYF
many,NA,TRBV6-2/TRBV6-3,TRBJ1-2,TGTGCCAGCAAGCAATCAGGGTATGGCTACACCTTC,CASKQSGYGYTF
NA,TRBD1,TRBV20-1,TRBJ2-4,TGCAGTGCTTGGACAGGGATACAAAACATTCAGTACTTC,CSAWTGIQNIQYF
few,NA,TRBV7-2,TRBJ1-1,TGTGCCAGCAGCTTAGCGAGAACAGCTGAAGCTTTCTTT,CASSLARTAEAFF
few,TRBD1,TRBV20-1,TRBJ1-1,TGCAGTGCAGCCCCGACAGGGATCATGAACACTGAAGCTTTCTTT,CSAAPTGIMNTEAFF
NA,NA,TRBV10-3,TRBJ1-1,TGTGCCATCAGTGAGTCGAGGGACACTGAAGCTTTCTTT,CAISESRDTEAFF
NA,NA,TRBV5-1,TRBJ2-5,TGCGCCAGCAGCTTGCCCGGACAGTCGGAGACCCAGTACTTC,CASSLPGQSETQYF
few,TRBD2,TRBV6-2/TRBV6-3,TRBJ2-1,TGTGCCACGACTACGGGGACTAAACCGAATGAGCAGTTCTTC,CATTTGTKPNEQFF
few,TRBD1,TRBV24-1,TRBJ2-5,TGTGCCACCAGTGATGCGTCGACCGGGACAGGGGAGACCCAGTACTTC,CATSDASTGTGETQYF
few,TRBD2,TRBV7-8,TRBJ2-5,TGTGCCAGCGTAGCGGGGGGGCCGCGGGAGACCCAGTACTTC,CASVAGGPRETQYF
many,NA,TRBV7-2,TRBJ1-2,TGTGCCAGCAGCTTAGGTCCAGGGGAGGGCTACACCTTC,CASSLGPGEGYTF
NA,TRBD2,TRBV12-3/TRBV12-4,TRBJ2-3,TGTGCCAGCAGTTCGGGACTACGCGCGGATACGCAGTATTTT,CASSSGLRADTQYF
few,NA,TRBV4-2,TRBJ2-2,TGTGCCAGCAGCCAAGGAGTTGGTCTCACCGGGGAGCTGTTTTTT,CASSQGVGLTGELFF
few,TRBD1,TRBV7-8,TRBJ2-1,TGTGCCAGCAGCCCCCTTTGGGGACAGGCGAACAATGAGCAGTTCTTC,CASSPLWGQANNEQFF
NA,TRBD2,TRBV7-2,TRBJ2-5,TGTGCCGCGGACTCGGCTAGCGGGGCCATGAGGACCCAGTACTTC,CAADSASGAMRTQYF
few,TRBD2,TRBV4-1,TRBJ2-1,TGCGCCAGCAGCCCCCCGGGACTAGCGGTTGGTGAGCAGTTCTTC,CASSPPGLAVGEQFF
NA,NA,TRBV7-3,TRBJ1-5,TGTGCCAGCAGCTTAGACGGATACAATCAGCCCCAGCATTTT,CASSLDGYNQPQHF
NA,NA,TRBV7-2,TRBJ1-2,TGTGCCAGCAGCCAAGGACAGTACTATGGCTACACCTTC,CASSQGQYYGYTF
NA,NA,TRBV6-6,TRBJ2-3,TGTGCCAGCAGAGCGTACGGGGGCCTTAGCACAGATACGCAGTATTTT,CASRAYGGLSTDTQYF
NA,NA,TRBV5-1,TRBJ2-3,TGCGCCAGCAGCTTGGGGCACAGTACAGATACGCAGTATTTT,CASSLGHSTDTQYF
many,NA,TRBV4-2,TRBJ1-3,TGTGCCAGCAGCCAAGATCCCCTCGCGGGGGGCGGAAACACCATATATTTT,CASSQDPLAGGGNTIYF
few,NA,TRBV3-1,TRBJ2-5,TGTGCCAGCAGCCCGCTTGGGGCACAAGAGACCCAGTACTTC,CASSPLGAQETQYF
NA,NA,TRBV7-2,TRBJ2-5,TGTGCCAGCAGCCCTAACGCGGCAGGCGTACAAGAGACCCAGTACTTC,CASSPNAAGVQETQYF
few,TRBD1,TRBV3-1,TRBJ1-1,TGTGCCAGCAGCCAGACTCCGGGACAGGTCATGAACACTGAAGCTTTCTTT,CASSQTPGQVMNTEAFF
few,NA,TRBV20-1,TRBJ1-1,TGCAGTGCTATACGGGCAGGGGTTTTCACTGAAGCTTTCTTT,CSAIRAGVFTEAFF
few,TRBD1,TRBV5-1,TRBJ1-4,TGCGCCAGCAGCTTGGGGACAGGGATTGGAGAAAAACTGTTTTTT,CASSLGTGIGEKLFF
NA,TRBD1,TRBV5-4,TRBJ2-3,TGTGCCAGCAGCGGGACAGGGGATACGCAGTATTTT,CASSGTGDTQYF
NA,NA,TRBV5-6,TRBJ2-5,TGTGCCAGCAGCCGACTTGTTGGAGGGGAGACCCAGTACTTC,CASSRLVGGETQYF
few,NA,TRBV20-1,TRBJ1-5,TGCAGTGCCCGGGACCATGTGGGTCAGCCCCAGCATTTT,CSARDHVGQPQHF
NA,NA,TRBV12-3/TRBV12-4,TRBJ2-3,TGTGCCAGCAAGGCGGGCCATCGACAGTATTTT,CASKAGHRQYF
NA,TRBD1,TRBV4-2,TRBJ2-1,TGTGCCAGCAGCCAGGGGACAGGGAATGAGCAGTTCTTC,CASSQGTGNEQFF
NA,TRBD1,TRBV6-1,TRBJ1-2,TGTGCCAGCAGTGCCCGGGGACAGGGCCATGGCTACACCTTC,CASSARGQGHGYTF
many,TRBD2,TRBV2,TRBJ2-3,TGTGCCAGCCGTAGCGGGGGGGACACAGATACGCAGTATTTT,CASRSGGDTDTQYF
NA,TRBD2,TRBV30,TRBJ2-6,TGTGCCTGGAGGCAGGCGGGGGGGCGTGGGGCCAACGTCATGACTTTC,CAWRQAGGRGANVMTF
few,NA,TRBV7-2,TRBJ2-2,TGTGCCAGCAGCTTATACGTTCGGACATTGAACACCGGGGAGCTGTTTTTT,CASSLYVRTLNTGELFF
NA,NA,TRBV5-1,TRBJ2-3,TGCGCCAGCAGCCCCTACTACACAGATACGCAGTATTTT,CASSPYYTDTQYF
NA,NA,TRBV20-1,TRBJ1-1,TGCAGTGCTAGACAGGACAGAGGGGCAGCTTTCTTT,CSARQDRGAAFF
few,NA,TRBV5-1,TRBJ1-1,TGCGCCAGCAGCTTGGGGGACAAAACCCCCACTGAAGCTTTCTTT,CASSLGDKTPTEAFF
few,NA,TRBV7-2,TRBJ1-5,TGTGCCAGCAGCTCCGACAAGTTAGGGCGCGGCAATCAGCCCCAGCATTTT,CASSSDKLGRGNQPQHF
few,NA,TRBV7-2,TRBJ2-5,TGTGCCAGCAGCTCGCAGGTCATGGGGGGCGAAGAGACCCAGTACTTC,CASSSQVMGGEETQYF
few,NA,TRBV5-1,TRBJ2-2,TGCGCCAGCAGCTTGACGCCAGGGAAGGACACCGGGGAGCTGTTTTTT,CASSLTPGKDTGELFF
few,NA,TRBV5-1,TRBJ1-1,TGCGCCAGCAGCGTAGGGCGGGACCTGGGAGCTTTCTTT,CASSVGRDLGAFF
few,NA,TRBV29-1,TRBJ1-2,TGCAGCGTTGAGACAGCCTTCTATGGCTACACCTTC,CSVETAFYGYTF
many,NA,TRBV7-2,TRBJ1-3,TGTGCCAGCAGCTTCCAGGGGACATCTGGAAACACCATATATTTT,CASSFQGTSGNTIYF
NA,NA,TRBV11-2,TRBJ2-1,TGTGCCAGCAGCTCAGACCGGACGGATGAGCAGTTCTTC,CASSSDRTDEQFF
NA,TRBD1,TRBV9,TRBJ2-3,TGTGCCAGCAGCGTAGCAAGGGGGCCGGCAGATACGCAGTATTTT,CASSVARGPADTQYF
few,NA,TRBV20-1,TRBJ2-3,TGCAGTGCTAGAGTCGGGGCGACGCAGTATTTT,CSARVGATQYF
NA,NA,TRBV25-1,TRBJ2-2,TGTGCCAGCAGTGATCCCAGGGTGTCGACCGGGGAGCTGTTTTTT,CASSDPRVSTGELFF
NA,TRBD1,TRBV5-6,TRBJ1-5,TGTGCCAGCAGCTTCCGGGACAGGGTCGGGCAGCCCCAGCATTTT,CASSFRDRVGQPQHF
few,NA,TRBV7-9,TRBJ2-7,TGTGCCAGCAGCTTAGCGCACGGCGGGACCGAGCAGTACTTC,CASSLAHGGTEQYF
NA,NA,TRBV7-9,TRBJ1-2,TGTGCCAGCAGCCAACAGGATTATGGCTACACCTTC,CASSQQDYGYTF
few,NA,TRBV7-2,TRBJ2-5,TGTGCCAGCAGCCCACCGAGGGGGACCCGCCAAGAGACCCAGTACTTC,CASSPPRGTRQETQYF
NA,NA,TRBV9,TRBJ2-3,TGTGCCAGCAGCGTAGACGGAGGGGGCCTTCTCCATACGCAGTATTTT,CASSVDGGGLLHTQYF
NA,NA,TRBV9,TRBJ1-1,TGTGCCAGCAGCGTAGTTTTTACGGGTGGATCCGGGCCGAGTAACACTGAAGCTTTCTTT,CASSVVFTGGSGPSNTEAFF
NA,NA,TRBV9,TRBJ1-1,TGTGCCAGCAGCGTACTTCTAGACTCCTTTCTGAACACTGAAGCTTTCTTT,CASSVLLDSFLNTEAFF
few,NA,TRBV20-1,TRBJ1-1,TGCAGTGGCACGAGTTCGAACACTGAAGCTTTCTTT,CSGTSSNTEAFF
few,TRBD1,TRBV7-9,TRBJ2-2,TGTGCCAGCAGCCGGACAGGGGCGATCACCGGGGAGCTGTTTTTT,CASSRTGAITGELFF